This record looks at one T cell receptor (beta chain) sequence and its context. The data derive from a study of blood T cell repertoires in COVID-19. For the study at large: Collection of acute and convalescent COVID-19 samples took place in the United States, Italy and Spain. Nucleic acid was either cDNA or gDNA, and it came from T cells, B-cell-depleted T cells, or PBMCs.

In the original workflow: The authors estimated nucleated cell counts from reference gene primer amplification. Some clones are missing from TCRdb's copy, which holds only in-frame ones; the method was immunoSEQ multiplex PCR. V and J calls and clone size are those listed in that table; D and trimming were worked out from the DNA. This sample has 70,000 to 100,000 clones, with 75% to 90% found just once. The CDR3 covers 13 residues. Germline V CDR1 and CDR2: MNHEY, SVGAGI. V shed 0 bases and J shed 8 bases, with 7 bases lying between them. The V and J genes are TRBV6-5 and TRBJ1-4; the D is unclear. The sample was peripheral blood. The clonotype originates from a man older than 75 with active or convalescent COVID-19. The CDR3 DNA is TGTGCCAGCAGTTACTCCTTTAGCGAAAAACTGTTTTTT. Encoded protein: CASSYSFSEKLFF.